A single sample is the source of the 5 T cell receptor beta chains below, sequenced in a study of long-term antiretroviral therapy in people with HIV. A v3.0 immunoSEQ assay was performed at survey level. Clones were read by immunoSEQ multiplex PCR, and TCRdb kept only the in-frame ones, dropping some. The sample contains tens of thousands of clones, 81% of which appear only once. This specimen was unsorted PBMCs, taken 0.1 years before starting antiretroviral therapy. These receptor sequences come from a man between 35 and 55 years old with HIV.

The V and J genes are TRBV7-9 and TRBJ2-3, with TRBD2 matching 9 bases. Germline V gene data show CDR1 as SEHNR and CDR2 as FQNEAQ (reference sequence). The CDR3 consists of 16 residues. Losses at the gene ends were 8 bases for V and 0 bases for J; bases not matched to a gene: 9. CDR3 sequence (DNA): TGTGCCAGCCTGATGAGAAGCGGGAGGAGCACAGATACGCAGTATTTT. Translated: CASLMRSGRSTDTQYF.

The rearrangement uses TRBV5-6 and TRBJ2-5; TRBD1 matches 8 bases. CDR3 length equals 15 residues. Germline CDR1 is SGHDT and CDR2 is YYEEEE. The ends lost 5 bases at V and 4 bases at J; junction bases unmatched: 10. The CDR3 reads CASSHDRGEGETQYF. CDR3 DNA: TGTGCCAGCAGTCATGACAGGGGAGAAGGAGAGACCCAGTACTTC.

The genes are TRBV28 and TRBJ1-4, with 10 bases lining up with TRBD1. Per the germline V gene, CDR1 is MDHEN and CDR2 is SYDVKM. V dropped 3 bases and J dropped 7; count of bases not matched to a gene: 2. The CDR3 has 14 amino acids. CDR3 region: CASSFRDRGEKLFF. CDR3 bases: TGTGCCAGCAGTTTCCGGGACAGGGGTGAAAAACTGTTTTTT.

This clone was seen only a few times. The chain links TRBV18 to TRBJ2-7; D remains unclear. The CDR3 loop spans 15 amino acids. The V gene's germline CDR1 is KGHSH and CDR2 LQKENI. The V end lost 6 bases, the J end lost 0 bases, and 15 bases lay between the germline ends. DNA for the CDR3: TGTGCCAGCTCGCAGGCTACGGCAGACTCCTACGAGCAGTACTTC. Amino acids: CASSQATADSYEQYF.

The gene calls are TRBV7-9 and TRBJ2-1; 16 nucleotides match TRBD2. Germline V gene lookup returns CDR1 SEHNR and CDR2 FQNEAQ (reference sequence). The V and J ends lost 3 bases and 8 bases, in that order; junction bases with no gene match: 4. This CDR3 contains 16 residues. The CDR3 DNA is TGTGCCAGCAGCTTCGGGACTAGCGGGAGGGTGGATGAGCAGTTCTTC. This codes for CASSFGTSGRVDEQFF.